This record covers a single TCR beta chain. A junction boundary mismatches the germline segment, possibly from a read error. Only in-frame clones appear in the TCRdb table, and some are missing; sequencing was by immunoSEQ multiplex PCR. The sample holds more than 2 million clones, approximately 96% seen once. This sample stems from a study of shared clonotypes between healthy human individuals. CD4+ cells underwent separation, giving CD45RA+ naive and CD45RA-negative memory subsets. Germline V CDR1 and CDR2: SGHTA, FQGNSA. This CDR3 is 15 amino acids long. Sequencing was performed on naive CD4+ T cells sorted from blood. Noted subset: CD45RA+ positively selected. The receptor was isolated from a man aged 18-30 years in good health. The rearrangement links TRBV7-2 to TRBJ1-4; the D gene is possibly TRBD1 (5 bases). CDR3 DNA: TGTGCCAGCAGCTTTAGACAGCCATATAATGAAGAACTGTTTTTT. Translating it yields CASSFRQPYNEELFF.